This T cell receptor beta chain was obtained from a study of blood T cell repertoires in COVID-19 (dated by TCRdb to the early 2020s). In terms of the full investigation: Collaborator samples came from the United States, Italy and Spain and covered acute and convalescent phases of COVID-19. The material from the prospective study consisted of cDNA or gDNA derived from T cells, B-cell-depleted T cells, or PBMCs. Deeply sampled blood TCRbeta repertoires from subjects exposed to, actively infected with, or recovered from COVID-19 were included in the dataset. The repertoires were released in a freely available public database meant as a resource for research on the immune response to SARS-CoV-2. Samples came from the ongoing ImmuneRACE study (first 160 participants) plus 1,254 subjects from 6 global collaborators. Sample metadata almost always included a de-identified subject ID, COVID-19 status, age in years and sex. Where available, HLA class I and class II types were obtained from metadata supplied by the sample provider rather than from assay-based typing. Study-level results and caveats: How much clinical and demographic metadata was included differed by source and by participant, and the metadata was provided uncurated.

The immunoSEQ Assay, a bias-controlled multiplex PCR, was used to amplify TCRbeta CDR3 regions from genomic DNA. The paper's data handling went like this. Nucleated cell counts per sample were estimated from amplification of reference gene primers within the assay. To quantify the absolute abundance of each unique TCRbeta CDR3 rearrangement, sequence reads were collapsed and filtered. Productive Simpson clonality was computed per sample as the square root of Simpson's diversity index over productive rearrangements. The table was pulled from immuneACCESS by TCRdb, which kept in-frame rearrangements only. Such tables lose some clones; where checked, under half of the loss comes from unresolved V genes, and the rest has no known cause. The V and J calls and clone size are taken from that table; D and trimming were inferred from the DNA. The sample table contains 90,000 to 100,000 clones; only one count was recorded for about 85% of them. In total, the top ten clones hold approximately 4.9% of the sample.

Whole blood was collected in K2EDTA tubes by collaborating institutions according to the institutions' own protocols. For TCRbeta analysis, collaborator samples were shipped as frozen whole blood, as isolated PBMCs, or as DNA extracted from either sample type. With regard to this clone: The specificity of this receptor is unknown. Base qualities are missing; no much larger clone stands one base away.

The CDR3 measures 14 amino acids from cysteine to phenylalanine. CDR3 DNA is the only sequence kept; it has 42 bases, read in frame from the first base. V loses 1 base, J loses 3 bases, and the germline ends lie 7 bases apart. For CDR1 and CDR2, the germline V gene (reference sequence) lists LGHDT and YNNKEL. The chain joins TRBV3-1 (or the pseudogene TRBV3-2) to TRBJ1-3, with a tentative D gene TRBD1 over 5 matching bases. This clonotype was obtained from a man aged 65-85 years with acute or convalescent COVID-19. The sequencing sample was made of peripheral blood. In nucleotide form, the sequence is TGTGCCAGCAGCCAAGGTACAGGTGGAAACACCATATATTTT. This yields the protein CASSQGTGGNTIYF.